This T cell receptor beta chain came from a study of CD8 T cells in Susac syndrome. Reverse transcription used roughly 0.45 to 1 ug RNA and random hexamers. TCR beta CDR3 was amplified by immunoSEQ covering 54 Vbeta and 13 Jbeta. TCRdb re-derived calls from the immunoSEQ multiplex PCR reads in MiXCR, one entry per CDR3 protein. The data show roughly 250,000 distinct CDR3 sequences, 90% to 96% seen once. The CDR3 covers 14 residues. The V gene's germline CDR1 is SGHTA and CDR2 FQGNSA. Between the trimmed V and J ends, which lost 0 bases and 4 bases, there was a span of 9 bases. The chain has TRBV7-2 and TRBJ1-2; tentatively, D is TRBD1 (6 bases). What was sequenced was CD4+ T cells from PBMCs. The TCR originated in a human donor with Susac syndrome. The CDR3 DNA reads TGTGCCAGCAGCTTAGCAGCAGGGGTCTATGGCTACACCTTC. It translates to CASSLAAGVYGYTF.